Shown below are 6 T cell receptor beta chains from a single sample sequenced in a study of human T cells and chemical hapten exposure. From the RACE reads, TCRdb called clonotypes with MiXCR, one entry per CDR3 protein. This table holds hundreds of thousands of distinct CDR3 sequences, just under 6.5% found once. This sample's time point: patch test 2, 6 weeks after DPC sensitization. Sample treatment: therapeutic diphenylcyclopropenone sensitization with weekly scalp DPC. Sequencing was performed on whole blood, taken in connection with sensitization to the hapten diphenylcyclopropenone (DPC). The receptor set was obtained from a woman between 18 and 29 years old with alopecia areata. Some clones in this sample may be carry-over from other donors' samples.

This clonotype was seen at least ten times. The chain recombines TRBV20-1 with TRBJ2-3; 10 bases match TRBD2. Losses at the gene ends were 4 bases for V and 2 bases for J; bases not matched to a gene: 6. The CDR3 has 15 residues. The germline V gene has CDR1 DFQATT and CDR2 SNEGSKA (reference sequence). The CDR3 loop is CSANGLADNTDTQYF. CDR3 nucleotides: TGCAGTGCTAACGGACTAGCGGATAACACAGATACGCAGTATTTT.

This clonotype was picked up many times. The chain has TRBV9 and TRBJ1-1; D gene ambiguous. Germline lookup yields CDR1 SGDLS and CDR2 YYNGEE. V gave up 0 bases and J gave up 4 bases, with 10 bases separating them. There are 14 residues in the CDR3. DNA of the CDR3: TGTGCCAGCAGCGTAGTGCCCGGTGGCACTGAAGCTTTCTTT. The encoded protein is CASSVVPGGTEAFF.

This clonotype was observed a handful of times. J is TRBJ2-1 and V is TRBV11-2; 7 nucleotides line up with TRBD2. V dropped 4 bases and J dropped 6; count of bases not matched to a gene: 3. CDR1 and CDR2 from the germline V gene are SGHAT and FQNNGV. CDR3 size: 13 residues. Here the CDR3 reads CASSYSGRNEQFF. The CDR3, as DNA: TGTGCCAGCAGCTATAGCGGGCGCAATGAGCAGTTCTTC.

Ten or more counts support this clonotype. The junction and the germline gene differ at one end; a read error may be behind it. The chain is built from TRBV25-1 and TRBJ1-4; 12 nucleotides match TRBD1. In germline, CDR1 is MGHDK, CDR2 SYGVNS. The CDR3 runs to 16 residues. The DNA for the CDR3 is TGTGCCAGCAGTGATGAGCCCGGGACAGGGGGCAGAAAAGTGTTTTTT. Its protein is CASSDEPGTGGRKVFF.

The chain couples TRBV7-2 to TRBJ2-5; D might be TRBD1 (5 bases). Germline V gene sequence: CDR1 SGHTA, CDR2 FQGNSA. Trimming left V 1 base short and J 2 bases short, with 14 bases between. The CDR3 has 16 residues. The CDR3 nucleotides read TGTGCCAGCAGCTTAGATAGGTCGGCAGGGCAAGAGACCCAGTACTTC. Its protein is CASSLDRSAGQETQYF. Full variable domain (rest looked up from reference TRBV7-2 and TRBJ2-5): GAGVSQSPSNKVTEKGKDVELRCDPISGHTALYWYRQSLGQGLEFLIYFQGNSAPDKSGLPSDRFSAERTGGSVSTLTIQRTQQEDSAVYLCASSLDRSAGQETQYFGPGTRLLVL.

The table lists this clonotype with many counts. The CDR3 is CASSASWPGNTEAFF. CDR3 bases: TGCGCCAGCAGCGCGAGCTGGCCGGGGAACACTGAAGCTTTCTTT. V and J are TRBV5-1 and TRBJ1-1, with D uncertain. V was pared by 4 bases and J by 1 base, with 14 bases between. The germline CDR1 and CDR2 sequences are SGHRS and YFSETQ. The CDR3 spans 15 residues.